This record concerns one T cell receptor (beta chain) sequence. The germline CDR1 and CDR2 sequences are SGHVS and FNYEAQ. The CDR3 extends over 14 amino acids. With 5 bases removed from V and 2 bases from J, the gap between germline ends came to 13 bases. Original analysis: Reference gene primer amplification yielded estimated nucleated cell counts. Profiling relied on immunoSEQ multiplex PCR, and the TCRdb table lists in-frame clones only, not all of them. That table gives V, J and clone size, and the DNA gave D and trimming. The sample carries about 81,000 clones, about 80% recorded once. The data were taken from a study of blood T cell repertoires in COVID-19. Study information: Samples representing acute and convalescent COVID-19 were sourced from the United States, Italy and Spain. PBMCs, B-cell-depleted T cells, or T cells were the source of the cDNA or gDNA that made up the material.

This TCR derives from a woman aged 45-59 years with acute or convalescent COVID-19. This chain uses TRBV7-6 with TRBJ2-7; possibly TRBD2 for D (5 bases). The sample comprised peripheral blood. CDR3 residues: CASSLNIGAYEQYF. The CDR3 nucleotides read TGTGCCAGCAGCCTAAATATCGGGGCCTACGAGCAGTACTTC.